These 32 T cell receptor beta chains were sequenced from one sample in a study of blood T cell repertoires in COVID-19. This table comes from immunoSEQ multiplex PCR, and its TCRdb copy is limited to in-frame clones, with some not included. This sample has 210,000 or so clones, with less than 90% found just once. Sequencing was carried out using PBMCs or T cells enriched from blood (not recorded which). The receptors originated from a woman between 50 and 59 years old in a cohort exposed to, infected with or recovered from COVID-19 (not recorded which).

As to this clone: Other DNA variants within this sample encode the same CDR3. This CDR3 reads CASSVGGGARETQYF. CDR3 coding DNA: TGTGCCAGCAGCGTAGGCGGGGGGGCCAGAGAGACCCAGTACTTC. The chain is built from TRBV9 and TRBJ2-5, with TRBD2 identical over 9 bases. Germline V gene sequence: CDR1 SGDLS, CDR2 YYNGEE. With 0 bases clipped from V and 4 bases from J, the junction kept 4 bases outside the gene matches. The CDR3 contains 15 residues.

This clone was found once. V is TRBV18 and J is TRBJ1-6, with TRBD1 as a possible D gene (6 bases). The V end was cut by 8 bases, the J end by 8 bases, with 7 bases between. Germline CDR1 and CDR2: KGHSH and LQKENI. This CDR3 has 11 residues. The CDR3 coding sequence is TGTGCCAGCCGACAGGATTCACCCCTCCACTTT. This sequence encodes CASRQDSPLHF.

This clone was seen more than once but under ten times. The chain has TRBV5-6 and TRBJ1-2, with no clear D. Germline CDR1 SGHDT, CDR2 YYEEEE. CDR3 length equals 15 residues. V lost 3 bases and J 8 bases, leaving 20 bases between the germline ends. The CDR3 spells CASSSRRALLGGYTF. In DNA form, the CDR3 reads TGTGCCAGCAGCTCCCGGAGGGCTCTCCTAGGAGGCTACACCTTC.

This rearrangement joins TRBV4-3 to TRBJ1-5; no definite D call. From germline, CDR1 is LGHNA and CDR2 YSLEER. The CDR3 is 16 residues long. V lost 0 bases, J lost 0 bases, and 9 bases lay in between. The CDR3 spells CASSQDVHGSNQPQHF. For the CDR3, the DNA is TGCGCCAGCAGCCAAGATGTCCACGGTAGCAATCAGCCCCAGCATTTT.

This rearrangement joins TRBV7-9 to TRBJ2-1; 9 nucleotides align to TRBD2. CDR1 is SEHNR and CDR2 is FQNEAQ in the germline V gene (reference sequence). This CDR3 contains 17 residues. The junction had 14 bases not matched to a gene; V was cut back by 2 bases and J by 9 bases. CDR3 bases: TGTGCCAGCAGCTTAATTTCTCGTCTAGCGGGGTTAGGTGAGCAGTTCTTC. This gives the protein CASSLISRLAGLGEQFF.

The chain combines TRBV30 with TRBJ1-2; the D gene is possibly TRBD1 (5 bases). The CDR3 is 14 amino acids. CDR1 is GTSNPN and CDR2 is SVGIG in the germline V gene (reference sequence). The V and J ends lost 0 bases and 8 bases respectively, with 16 bases between them. The CDR3 bases are TGTGCCTGGAGTGTACACTCTGGGGCAGGCGGCTACACCTTC. It is translated as CAWSVHSGAGGYTF.

This clone has just one count. The DNA for the CDR3 is TGTGCCAGCAGCTTGGATGCGAATGAGCAGTTCTTC. Its translation is CASSLDANEQFF. The gene calls are TRBV5-8 and TRBJ2-1; no reliable D call. The CDR3 is made up of 12 amino acids. V was pared by 0 bases and J by 7 bases, with 5 bases between. Germline CDR1 and CDR2: SGHTS and YDEGEE.

The chain combines TRBV4-2 with TRBJ1-4; D is uncertain. The CDR3 is 19 amino acids. Germline V gives CDR1 LGHNA, CDR2 YNFKEQ. V lost 0 bases to trimming and J lost 0 bases, with 17 bases between them. The DNA of the CDR3 is TGTGCCAGCAGCCAAGACGAGGGCGGTGGACTTGCAACTAATGAAAAACTGTTTTTT. Protein sequence: CASSQDEGGGLATNEKLFF.

This rearrangement joins TRBV7-9 to TRBJ2-7; TRBD2 agrees at 8 bases. Trimming removed 2 bases from V and 3 bases from J; junction bases left unmatched: 3. The CDR3 runs to 14 residues. Germline loops: CDR1 SEHNR, CDR2 FQNEAQ (reference sequence). This CDR3 is CASSLQRGSYEQYF. CDR3 nucleotides: TGTGCCAGCAGCTTACAGCGGGGGAGCTACGAGCAGTACTTC. The complete variable domain, with remaining parts taken from reference TRBV7-9 and TRBJ2-7, reads DTGVSQNPRHKITKRGQNVTFRCDPISEHNRLYWYRQTLGQGPEFLTYFQNEAQLEKSRLLSDRFSAERPKGSFSTLEIQRTEQGDSAMYLCASSLQRGSYEQYFGPGTRLTVT.

The chain couples TRBV9 to TRBJ1-1; D possibly corresponds to TRBD1 (5 bases). V shed 0 bases and J shed 0 bases, with 9 bases lying between them. The germline gives CDR1 SGDLS, CDR2 YYNGEE. This CDR3 is 15 amino acids long. The CDR3 here is CASSVVDSLNTEAFF. CDR3 nucleotides: TGTGCCAGCAGCGTAGTAGACAGCCTGAACACTGAAGCTTTCTTT.

J is TRBJ2-3 and V is TRBV7-3; D is perhaps TRBD2 (6 bases). The V gene's germline CDR1 is SGHTA and CDR2 FQGTGA. Trimming cost V 1 base and J 3 bases, with 11 bases left between them. This CDR3 has 15 residues. This chain's CDR3 is CASSLMGGATDTQYF. The CDR3, as DNA: TGTGCCAGCAGCTTAATGGGCGGGGCTACAGATACGCAGTATTTT.

Comment on this clone: Mismatch with germline at one junction end may stem from a read error. The V gene is TRBV28, the J gene TRBJ1-1; a weak D match, TRBD1 (5 bases). Germline CDR1 reads MDHEN; CDR2 reads SYDVKM. This CDR3 has 14 amino acids. The CDR3 sequence: CATSRQGRLAEAFF. CDR3 coding DNA: TGTGCCACCAGTCGGCAGGGCCGGTTGGCTGAAGCTTTCTTT. Filled out from reference TRBV28 and TRBJ1-1, the complete variable domain reads DVKVTQSSRYLVKRTGEKVFLECVQDMDHENMFWYRQDPGLGLRLIYFSYDVKMKEKGDIPEGYSVSREKKERFSLILESASTNQTSMYLCATSRQGRLAEAFFGQGTRLTVV.

The gene calls are TRBV9 and TRBJ2-2, with D hard to call. CDR1 SGDLS and CDR2 YYNGEE come from the germline V gene. Trimming took 1 base from V and 3 from J, leaving 10 bases between them. This CDR3 comprises 15 residues. Here the CDR3 DNA reads TGTGCCAGCAGCGTACGCCCCCGGGACACCGGGGAGCTGTTTTTT. This encodes CASSVRPRDTGELFF.

The chain has TRBV10-3 and TRBJ1-2; possibly TRBD1 for D (5 bases). Germline lookup yields CDR1 ENHRY and CDR2 SYGVKD. V was shortened by 0 bases and J by 4 bases, with 12 bases between the two germline ends. The CDR3 length is 15 residues. CDR3 amino acids: CAISESGGITYGYTF. Written as DNA, the CDR3 is TGTGCCATCAGTGAGTCGGGGGGGATTACCTATGGCTACACCTTC.

The J gene is TRBJ1-5, the V gene TRBV5-6, with 7 bases that match TRBD1. Germline loops: CDR1 SGHDT, CDR2 YYEEEE. J was trimmed by 2 bases and V by 4 bases; bases with no gene match: 9. The CDR3 extends over 16 amino acids. As DNA, the CDR3 is TGTGCCAGCAGCACACAGGGGCCCTTAGGCAATCAGCCCCAGCATTTT. The encoded protein is CASSTQGPLGNQPQHF.

The CDR3 here is CASSDSGGNPDTQYF. For the CDR3, the DNA is TGCGCCAGCAGTGACTCCGGGGGGAACCCAGATACGCAGTATTTT. V usage is TRBV10-1 and J usage is TRBJ2-3; 7 bases align to TRBD2. Unmatched junction bases numbered 7, after V lost 3 bases and J lost 4 bases. The CDR3 sequence is 15 residues long. The V gene's germline CDR1 is WNHNN and CDR2 SYGVQD (reference sequence).

The chain combines TRBV7-2 with TRBJ2-3; TRBD2 agrees at 11 bases. Germline V CDR1 and CDR2: SGHTA, FQGNSA. This CDR3 has 15 residues. The V and J ends lost 3 bases and 4 bases, in that order; junction bases with no gene match: 3. The CDR3 region has the DNA TGTGCCAGCAGCTTTAGCGGGGGGGTAGCAGATACGCAGTATTTT. This translates into CASSFSGGVADTQYF.

This clone has only one observation. This rearrangement joins TRBV2 to TRBJ1-4; 9 positions agree with TRBD1. CDR3 length: 14 amino acids. The V gene's germline CDR1 is SNHLY and CDR2 FYNNEI. V dropped 6 bases and J dropped 3; count of bases not matched to a gene: 2. The CDR3 region has the DNA TGTGCCAGCAGATGGGACAGGGCTAATGAAAAACTGTTTTTT. This gives the protein CASRWDRANEKLFF. The full variable domain, in which reference TRBV2 and TRBJ1-4 provide the parts outside the CDR3, is EPEVTQTPSHQVTQMGQEVILRCVPISNHLYFYWYRQILGQKVEFLVSFYNNEISEKSEIFDDQFSVERPDGSNFTLKIRSTKLEDSAMYFCASRWDRANEKLFFGSGTQLSVL.

The chain carries TRBV20-1 and TRBJ2-3; 15 bases align to TRBD2. Trimming took 3 bases from V and 6 from J; bases not matched to a gene: 7. Germline CDR1 is DFQATT and CDR2 is SNEGSKA (reference sequence). The CDR3 is 16 residues long. CDR3 protein: CSASIGTSGGMDTQYF. The CDR3 DNA reads as TGCAGTGCTAGTATCGGGACTAGCGGGGGGATGGATACGCAGTATTTT.

J is TRBJ2-3 and V is TRBV5-1; no clear D gene. CDR3 size: 16 residues. The germline V gene has CDR1 SGHRS and CDR2 YFSETQ. The V and J ends lost 6 bases and 3 bases respectively, with 20 bases between them. The CDR3, as DNA: TGCGCCAGCAATCGTGGGTTAATTGAGGAAACAGATACGCAGTATTTT. This codes for CASNRGLIEETDTQYF.

The chain employs TRBV28 and TRBJ2-1; no reliable D call. Germline-derived CDR1 and CDR2 are MDHEN and SYDVKM. V was clipped by 2 bases and J by 4 bases, with 6 bases between them. This CDR3 comprises 13 residues. The CDR3 spells CASSLTVYNEQFF. The CDR3 nucleotides are TGTGCCAGCAGTTTAACAGTTTACAATGAGCAGTTCTTC. Drawing the rest from reference TRBV28 and TRBJ2-1, the complete variable domain is DVKVTQSSRYLVKRTGEKVFLECVQDMDHENMFWYRQDPGLGLRLIYFSYDVKMKEKGDIPEGYSVSREKKERFSLILESASTNQTSMYLCASSLTVYNEQFFGPGTRLTVL.

The V gene is TRBV18, the J gene TRBJ2-2; 8 bases map to TRBD1. Germline V gene lookup returns CDR1 KGHSH and CDR2 LQKENI. The CDR3 has 16 amino acids. V lost 1 base, J lost 2 bases, and 3 bases stayed unmatched. The DNA of the CDR3 is TGTGCCAGCTCACCACGGGGGACAGGAAACACCGGGGAGCTGTTTTTT. Amino acid sequence: CASSPRGTGNTGELFF.

The chain carries TRBV7-8 and TRBJ2-7; D is undetermined. The CDR3 contains 14 residues. V dropped 1 base and J dropped 4 bases, with 11 bases sitting between them. Germline V lookup: CDR1 SGHVS, CDR2 FQNEAQ. CDR3 region: CASSLGRSEYEQYF. CDR3 DNA sequence: TGTGCCAGCAGCTTAGGACGGAGTGAATACGAGCAGTACTTC.

V and J are TRBV6-1 and TRBJ2-2, with D perhaps TRBD1 (6 bases). Between the trimmed V and J ends, which lost 4 bases and 0 bases, there was a span of 12 bases. The CDR3 has 16 amino acids. From germline, CDR1 is MNHNS and CDR2 SASEGT. The CDR3 spells CASSALGQPNTGELFF. As DNA, the CDR3 is TGTGCCAGCAGTGCCCTTGGACAGCCGAACACCGGGGAGCTGTTTTTT.

For the CDR3, the DNA is TGTGCCAGCAGTTCTATTCCGACTAGCGGGGGGAAAGAGACCCAGTACTTC. It yields the protein CASSSIPTSGGKETQYF. The J gene is TRBJ2-5, the V gene TRBV6-2 or TRBV6-3; 13 bases fit TRBD2. The CDR3 is 17 amino acids. Unmatched junction bases numbered 8, after V lost 4 bases and J lost 3 bases. Germline-derived CDR1 and CDR2 are MNHEY and SVGEGT.

V is TRBV6-2 or TRBV6-3 and J is TRBJ2-3, with TRBD2 matching over 7 bases. Germline V gives CDR1 MNHEY, CDR2 SVGEGT. The CDR3 runs 15 residues. V lost 5 bases and J lost 2; bases outside the gene matches: 7. CDR3 residues: CASSISGGPTDTQYF. The CDR3 DNA is TGTGCCAGCAGTATATCGGGGGGACCCACAGATACGCAGTATTTT.

The rearrangement uses TRBV9 and TRBJ2-5, with 7 bases lining up with TRBD2. The CDR3 runs 15 residues. With 4 bases clipped from V and 4 bases from J, the junction kept 10 bases outside the gene matches. Germline V CDR1 and CDR2: SGDLS, YYNGEE. The CDR3 sequence: CASSLTGLPPETQYF. DNA of the CDR3: TGTGCCAGCAGCCTCACGGGACTACCCCCAGAGACCCAGTACTTC.

The genes are TRBV27 and TRBJ1-2, with D maybe TRBD1 (5 bases). The CDR3 has 15 residues. The V end lost 6 bases, the J end lost 7 bases, and 21 bases lay between the germline ends. Germline V gene sequence: CDR1 MNHEY, CDR2 SMNVEV (reference sequence). This CDR3 reads CASRFIQIPGGGYTF. DNA of the CDR3: TGTGCCAGCAGGTTTATACAGATCCCGGGGGGTGGCTACACCTTC.

The rearrangement uses TRBV5-6 and TRBJ1-4; D is uncertain. This CDR3 has 14 amino acids. Germline lookup yields CDR1 SGHDT and CDR2 YYEEEE. V shed 0 bases and J shed 4 bases, with 7 bases lying between them. The CDR3 here is CASSLAGNNEKLFF. CDR3 in DNA: TGTGCCAGCAGCTTGGCGGGAAATAATGAAAAACTGTTTTTT.

The V and J genes are TRBV5-1 and TRBJ2-7; D remains ambiguous. The V and J ends lost 3 bases and 3 bases respectively, with 7 bases between them. Per germline, CDR1 SGHRS and CDR2 YFSETQ. The CDR3 has 12 residues. CDR3 nucleotide sequence: TGCGCCAGCAGCTCCCGAGGCTACGAGCAGTACTTC. The encoded protein is CASSSRGYEQYF.

The chain employs TRBV6-2 or TRBV6-3 and TRBJ1-5; maybe TRBD1 (6 bases). The germline V gene has CDR1 MNHEY and CDR2 SVGEGT. The CDR3 runs to 18 residues. Trimming removed 6 bases at V and 0 bases at J, with 21 bases between. Here the CDR3 DNA reads TGTGCCAGCAGCATCAGGGGCCGACCCTATTATAGCAATCAGCCCCAGCATTTT. Translated, it gives CASSIRGRPYYSNQPQHF.

The genes are TRBV4-1 and TRBJ1-4; 9 bases are shared with TRBD1. V trimming: 3 bases; J trimming: 10 bases; junction bases outside the gene matches: 6. CDR1 is MGHRA, CDR2 YSYEKL, per germline. The CDR3 is 14 residues long. The CDR3 DNA reads as TGCGCCAGCAGCCATGACAGGGGGGGAGGAAAACTGTTTTTT. Amino acid sequence: CASSHDRGGGKLFF.